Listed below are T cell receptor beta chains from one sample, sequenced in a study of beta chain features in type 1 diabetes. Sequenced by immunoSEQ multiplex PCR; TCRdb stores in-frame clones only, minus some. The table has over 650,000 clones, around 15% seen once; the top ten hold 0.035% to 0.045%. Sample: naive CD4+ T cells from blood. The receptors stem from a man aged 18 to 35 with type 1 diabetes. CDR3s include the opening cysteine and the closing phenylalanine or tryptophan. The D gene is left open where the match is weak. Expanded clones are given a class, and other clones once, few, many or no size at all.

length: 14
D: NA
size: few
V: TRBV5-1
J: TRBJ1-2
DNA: TGCGCCAGCAGCTCCGGACAGCCAAACTATGGCTACACCTTC
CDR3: CASSSGQPNYGYTF

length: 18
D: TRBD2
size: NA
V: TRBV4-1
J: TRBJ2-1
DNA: TGCGCCAGCAGCCAAGAGGGCGCTAGCGCGGGAGGTCGGGATGAGCAGTTCTTC
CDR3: CASSQEGASAGGRDEQFF

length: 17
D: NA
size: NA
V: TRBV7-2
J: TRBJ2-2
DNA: TGTGCCAGCAGCTTAGCACGGGGGTGGGAAAACACCGGGGAGCTGTTTTTT
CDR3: CASSLARGWENTGELFF

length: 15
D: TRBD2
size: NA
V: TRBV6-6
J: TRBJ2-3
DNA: TGTGCCAGTTATCTAGCGGGGGGGCCTTCAGATACGCAGTATTTT
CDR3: CASYLAGGPSDTQYF

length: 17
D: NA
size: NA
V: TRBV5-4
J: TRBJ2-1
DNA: TGTGCCAGCAGCCCAAGGGGTGGGGCTCATTCCTACAATGAGCAGTTCTTC
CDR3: CASSPRGGAHSYNEQFF

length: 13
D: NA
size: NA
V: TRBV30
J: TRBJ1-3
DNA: TGTGCCTGGAGTCTGATAGCTGGAAACACCATATATTTT
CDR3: CAWSLIAGNTIYF

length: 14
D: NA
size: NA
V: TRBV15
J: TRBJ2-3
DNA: TGTGCCACCAGCCTTAATCGGAGAGGTGATACGCAGTATTTT
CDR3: CATSLNRRGDTQYF

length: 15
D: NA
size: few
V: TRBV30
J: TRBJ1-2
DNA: TGTGCCTGGAGTTCACAGGGACGCTCTAACTATGGCTACACCTTC
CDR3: CAWSSQGRSNYGYTF

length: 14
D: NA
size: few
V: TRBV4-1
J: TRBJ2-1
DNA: TGCGCCAGCAGCCAAGATCGGGGGTTGGATGAGCAGTTCTTC
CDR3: CASSQDRGLDEQFF

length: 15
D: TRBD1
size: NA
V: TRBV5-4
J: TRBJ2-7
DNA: TGTGCCAGCAGCTTGGGGGGACAGGTTTTGGGCGAGCAGTACTTC
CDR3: CASSLGGQVLGEQYF

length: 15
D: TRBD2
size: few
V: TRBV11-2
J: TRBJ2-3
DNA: TGTGCCAGCAGTTTTGGGAGGGCTAGCACAGATACGCAGTATTTT
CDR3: CASSFGRASTDTQYF

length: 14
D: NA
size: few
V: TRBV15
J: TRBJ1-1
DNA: TGTGCCACCACCCCGAGAACGGGGAACACTGAAGCTTTCTTT
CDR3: CATTPRTGNTEAFF

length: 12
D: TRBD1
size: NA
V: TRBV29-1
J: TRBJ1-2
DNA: TGCAGCACCGTAGACAGGGTTAAAGGCTACACCTTC
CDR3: CSTVDRVKGYTF

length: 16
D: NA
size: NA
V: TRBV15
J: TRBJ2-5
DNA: TGTGCCACCAGCAGAGATTCTCCGGCCAGCCAAGAGACCCAGTACTTC
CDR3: CATSRDSPASQETQYF

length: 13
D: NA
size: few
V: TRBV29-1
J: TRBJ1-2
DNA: TGCAGCGTTGACGGGGAGTTTAACTATGGCTACACCTTC
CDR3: CSVDGEFNYGYTF

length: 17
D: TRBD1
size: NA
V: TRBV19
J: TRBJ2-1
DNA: TGTGCCAGTAGTCCCGGTGCCTTTACAGGGGGAGGACGAGAGCAGTTCTTC
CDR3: CASSPGAFTGGGREQFF

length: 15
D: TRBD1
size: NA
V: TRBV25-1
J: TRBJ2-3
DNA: TGTGCCAGCAGTTCTTTACAGGGGAGCACAGATACGCAGTATTTT
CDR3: CASSSLQGSTDTQYF

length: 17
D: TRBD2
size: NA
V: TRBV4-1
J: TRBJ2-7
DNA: TGCGCCAGCAGCCAAGATGCGGCTCGGCTAGCGGGTTTAGAGCAGTACTTC
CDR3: CASSQDAARLAGLEQYF

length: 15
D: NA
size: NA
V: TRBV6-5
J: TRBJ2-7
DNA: TGTGCCAGCAGTTACCGGAATAGGGGCTCCTACGAGCAGTACTTC
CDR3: CASSYRNRGSYEQYF

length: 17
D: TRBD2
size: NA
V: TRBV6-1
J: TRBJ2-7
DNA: TGTGCCAGCAGTGCGGGACTAGCGGGGGGACACTCCTACGAGCAGTACTTC
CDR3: CASSAGLAGGHSYEQYF

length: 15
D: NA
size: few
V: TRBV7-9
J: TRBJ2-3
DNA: TGTGCCAGCAGCTTAGGGACAACTAGCACAGATACGCAGTATTTT
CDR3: CASSLGTTSTDTQYF

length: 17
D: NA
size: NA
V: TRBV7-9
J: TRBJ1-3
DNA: TGTGCCAGCAGCTTAGCCGGGCAGGCTCCCTCCGGAAACACCATATATTTT
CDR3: CASSLAGQAPSGNTIYF

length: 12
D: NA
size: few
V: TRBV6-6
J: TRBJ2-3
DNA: TGTGCCAGCCGCGACTCAACAGATACGCAGTATTTT
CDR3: CASRDSTDTQYF

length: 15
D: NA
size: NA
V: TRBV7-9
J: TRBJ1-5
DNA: TGTGCCAGCAGCAAAGGTCGGGGACCCCTTCAGCCCCAGCATTTT
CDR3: CASSKGRGPLQPQHF

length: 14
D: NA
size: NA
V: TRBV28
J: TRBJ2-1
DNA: TGTGCCAGCAGAGCGGGACAGGCCAACAATGAGCAGTTCTTC
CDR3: CASRAGQANNEQFF

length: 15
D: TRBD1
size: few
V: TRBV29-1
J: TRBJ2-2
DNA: TGCAGCGTTTTTGGACAGGCCGCGAACACCGGGGAGCTGTTTTTT
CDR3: CSVFGQAANTGELFF

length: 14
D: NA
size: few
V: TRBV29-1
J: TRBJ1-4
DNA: TGCAGCGTTGAATTGAGGGGTGATAATGAAAAACTGTTTTTT
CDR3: CSVELRGDNEKLFF

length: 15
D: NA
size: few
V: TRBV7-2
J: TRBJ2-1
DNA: TGTGCCAGCAGCCGGCGTGGGTTAGTTTACAATGAGCAGTTCTTC
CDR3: CASSRRGLVYNEQFF